The 2 T cell receptor beta chains in this list originate from one sample, sequenced in a study of shared clonotypes between healthy human individuals. The repertoire was sequenced with immunoSEQ multiplex PCR; TCRdb's copy has only in-frame clones and lacks some. The sample shows 1.6 million or so clones, 98% of them seen only once. Sequencing used naive CD4+ T cells sorted from blood. Subset: CD45RA+ positively selected. These receptors came from a man aged 25-45 years in good health.

This sequence joins TRBV4-1 and TRBJ2-7; 8 nucleotides match TRBD1. J lost 5 bases, V lost 4 bases, and 10 bases had no gene match. This CDR3 comprises 15 residues. Germline lookup yields CDR1 MGHRA and CDR2 YSYEKL. For the CDR3, the DNA is TGCGCCAGCAGCCCATTTGGACAGGGTGTGGACGAGCAGTACTTC. This gives the protein CASSPFGQGVDEQYF.

This chain connects TRBV7-2 to TRBJ1-3; D remains ambiguous. V shed 1 base and J shed 0 bases, with 7 bases lying between them. This CDR3 comprises 15 residues. Germline V gene sequence: CDR1 SGHTA, CDR2 FQGNSA. CDR3 loop: CASSLVLNSGNTIYF. The CDR3 DNA reads TGTGCCAGCAGCTTAGTCCTTAACTCTGGAAACACCATATATTTT.